This TCR beta chain was documented in a study of blood T cell repertoires in COVID-19. About the study: From the United States, Italy and Spain came samples of acute and convalescent COVID-19. Sources were T cells, B-cell-depleted T cells, or PBMCs; the material itself was cDNA or gDNA.

This CDR3 spans 13 amino acids. Between the trimmed V and J ends, which lost 5 bases and 2 bases, there was a span of 10 bases. TCRdb keeps only in-frame clones here, not all; method: immunoSEQ multiplex PCR. The repertoire consists of roughly 280,000 clones, with approximately 83% occurring once and the leading ten covering roughly 11%. The receptor was derived from a woman aged 65 to 85 with acute or convalescent COVID-19. The V call is TRBV12-3 or TRBV12-4, the J call TRBJ2-7; a possible D gene is TRBD2 (5 bases). Sequencing was carried out using peripheral blood. CDR3 in amino acids: CASSRTVAYEQYF. The DNA of the CDR3 is TGTGCCAGCAGTAGGACTGTTGCCTACGAGCAGTACTTC.